The sequence of this T cell receptor beta chain was determined in a study of metastatic and nonmetastatic thyroid tumors. Whole-study context: Comparative analysis of repertoires was undertaken across blood and tumor or nodule tissue obtained from malignant and benign thyroid patients.

Germline values: CDR1 DFQATT, CDR2 SNEGSKA (reference sequence). This CDR3 spans 18 amino acids. Germline trimming cut 6 bases from V and 0 bases from J; bases unmatched to any gene: 17. Authors' analysis steps: The study built a papillary thyroid cancer distant-metastasis classifier from CDR3 differences across clinicopathological groups. TCRdb reprocessed the PCR reads via MiXCR. The V and J calls follow TCRdb's processing rather than the paper's. The sample has 10,000 to 15,000 clones, around 30% seen once. For this clone: Its antigen is not known.

Study results and caveats: Compared with benign nodules, malignant thyroid tumors were reported to have significantly higher TCR beta diversity in both blood and tumor.

Each patient came to thyroid surgery without any prior treatment (of any kind). The TCR originated in a female donor with papillary thyroid cancer or a benign thyroid nodule (not recorded which). Some clones in this sample may be carry-over from other donors' samples. The chain has TRBV20-1 and TRBJ2-3; 8 nucleotides agree with TRBD2. Specimen: tumor tissue. DNA for the CDR3: TGCAGTGCCACTGTCCCGGTACTAGCGGTAGGAAGCACAGATACGCAGTATTTT. This gives the protein CSATVPVLAVGSTDTQYF.